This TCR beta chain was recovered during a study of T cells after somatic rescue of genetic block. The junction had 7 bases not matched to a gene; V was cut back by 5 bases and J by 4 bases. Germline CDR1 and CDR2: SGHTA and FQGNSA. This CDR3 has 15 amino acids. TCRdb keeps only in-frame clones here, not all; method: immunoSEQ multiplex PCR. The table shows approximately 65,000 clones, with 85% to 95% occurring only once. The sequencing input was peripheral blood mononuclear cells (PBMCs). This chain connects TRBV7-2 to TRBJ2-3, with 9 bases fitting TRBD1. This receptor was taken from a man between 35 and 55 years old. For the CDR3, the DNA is TGTGCCAGCAGCGACCGGGACAGGGTGTCAGATACGCAGTATTTT. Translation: CASSDRDRVSDTQYF.